This T cell receptor (beta chain) was captured in a study of T cell repertoires in cytomegalovirus infection. Study results and caveats: In two of eight donors, the top clonotype was HLA-C-restricted CMV-specific.

From the reads, TCRdb called clonotypes with MiXCR, one entry per CDR3 protein. Altogether just under 500,000 distinct CDR3 sequences are present, 30% to 40% being singletons, with the ten largest covering roughly 15%. About this clonotype itself: Its specificity is unknown.

The CDR3 covers 15 residues. V gave up 0 bases and J gave up 6 bases, with 12 bases separating them. Germline V lookup: CDR1 SGDLS, CDR2 YYNGEE. This receptor was obtained from a human donor in good health (CMV status not recorded). Some clones in this sample may be carry-over from other donors' samples. The chain joins TRBV9 to TRBJ2-2; D is perhaps TRBD2 (7 bases). The specimen comprised cultured PBMCs, sampled from culture after CMV antigen stimulation. The CDR3 DNA sequence: TGTGCCAGCAGCGTAGGGGGGGGGCTTGCCGGGGAGCTGTTTTTT. This codes for CASSVGGGLAGELFF.